This TCR beta chain was sequenced during a study of blood T cell repertoires in COVID-19. On the study more broadly: The origin of the acute and convalescent COVID-19 samples was the United States, Italy and Spain.

The CDR3 has 16 residues. After removal of 6 bases from V and 3 bases from J, the junction contained 13 bases not matched to a gene. Germline V gives CDR1 LGHNT, CDR2 FRNRAP. The assay was immunoSEQ multiplex PCR, and TCRdb's table has in-frame clones only and misses some. The sample records 450,000 to 500,000 clones, approximately 85% being singletons. Specimen: peripheral blood. The TCR originated in a human donor in a cohort sampled during active COVID-19. The rearrangement joins TRBV12-5 to TRBJ1-1; TRBD1 agrees at 7 bases. The CDR3: CASGRGTVGADTEAFF. Here the CDR3 DNA reads TGTGCTAGTGGCCGGGGGACAGTCGGCGCAGACACTGAAGCTTTCTTT.